The entry that follows covers one T cell receptor beta chain sequence. The data originate from a study of control samples from healthy donors and cancer patients. Looked up from germline, CDR1 is MNHEY and CDR2 is SMNVEV (reference sequence). The germline V and J ends were trimmed by 1 base and 5 bases, with 20 bases remaining between them. CDR3 length: 17 residues. Measured with immunoSEQ multiplex PCR; TCRdb has only the in-frame clones, and not every one. The table includes 140,000 to 150,000 clones, under 95% detected once. Source material: blood. The V gene is TRBV27, the J gene TRBJ2-5; D remains unclear. This receptor was taken from a man between 18 and 29 years old in good health. As DNA, the CDR3 is TGTGCCAGCAGTTTATACCCTCCTGCGGTCTACACGGAGACCCAGTACTTC. It specifies CASSLYPPAVYTETQYF.